This T cell receptor (beta chain) stems from a study of blood T cell repertoires in COVID-19. About the research overall: T cells, B-cell-depleted T cells, or PBMCs provided the cDNA or gDNA that served as material.

Authors' methods: For nucleated cells, counts were estimated from reference gene primer amplification. Libraries were prepared by immunoSEQ multiplex PCR; TCRdb keeps only in-frame clonotypes and omits some of them. V and J calls and clone size are those listed in that table; D and trimming were worked out from the DNA. The repertoire has approximately 530,000 clones, about 89% of them found once; the top ten carry 7.5% to 9%. Those enrolled in Seattle joined during active infection and were followed longitudinally afterward. Germline V lookup: CDR1 SGHNT, CDR2 YYREEE (reference sequence). This CDR3 has 13 residues. V was pared by 2 bases and J by 3 bases, with 9 bases between.

Source material: peripheral blood. This clonotype was sampled from a woman aged 45 to 65 with COVID-19, enrolled during active disease. This chain uses TRBV5-4 with TRBJ2-7, with D possibly TRBD1 on 6 matching bases. CDR3 bases: TGTGCCAGCAGCTTTCAGGGGTTCTACGAGCAGTACTTC. Translation: CASSFQGFYEQYF.